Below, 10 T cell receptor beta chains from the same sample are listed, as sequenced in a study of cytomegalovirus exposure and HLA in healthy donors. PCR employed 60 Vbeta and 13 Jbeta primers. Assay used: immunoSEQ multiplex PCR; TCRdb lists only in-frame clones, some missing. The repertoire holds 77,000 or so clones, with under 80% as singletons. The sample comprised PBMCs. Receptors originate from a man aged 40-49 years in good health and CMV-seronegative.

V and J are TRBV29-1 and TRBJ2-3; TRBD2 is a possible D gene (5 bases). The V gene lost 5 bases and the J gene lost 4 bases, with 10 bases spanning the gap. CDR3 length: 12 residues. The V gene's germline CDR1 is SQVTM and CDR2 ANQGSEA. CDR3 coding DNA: TGCAGCGTTCGGGAAGGCGCAGATACGCAGTATTTT. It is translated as CSVREGADTQYF.

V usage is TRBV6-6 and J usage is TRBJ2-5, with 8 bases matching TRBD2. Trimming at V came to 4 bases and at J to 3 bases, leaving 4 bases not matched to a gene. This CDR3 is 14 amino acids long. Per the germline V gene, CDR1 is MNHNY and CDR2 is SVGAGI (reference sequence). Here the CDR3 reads CASSSRLAKETQYF. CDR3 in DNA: TGTGCCAGCAGTTCTCGACTAGCGAAAGAGACCCAGTACTTC.

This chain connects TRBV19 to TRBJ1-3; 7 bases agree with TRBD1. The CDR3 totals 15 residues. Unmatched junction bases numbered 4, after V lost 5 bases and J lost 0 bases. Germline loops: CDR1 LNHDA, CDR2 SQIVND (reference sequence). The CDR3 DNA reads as TGTGCCAGTAGTGTTCGGGACAGCTCTGGAAACACCATATATTTT. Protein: CASSVRDSSGNTIYF.

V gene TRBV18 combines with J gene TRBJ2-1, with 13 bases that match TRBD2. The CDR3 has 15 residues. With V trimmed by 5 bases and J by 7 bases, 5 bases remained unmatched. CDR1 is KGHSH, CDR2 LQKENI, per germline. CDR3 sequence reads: CASSAGTSGINEQFF. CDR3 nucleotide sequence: TGTGCCAGCTCAGCCGGGACTAGCGGGATAAATGAGCAGTTCTTC.

CDR3: CASSFLTSASTDTQYF. DNA of the CDR3: TGCGCCAGCAGCTTTCTGACTAGCGCGAGCACAGATACGCAGTATTTT. This chain links TRBV5-1 with TRBJ2-3; 8 bases map to TRBD2. CDR3 length equals 16 residues. Germline values: CDR1 SGHRS, CDR2 YFSETQ. V trimming: 2 bases; J trimming: 0 bases; junction bases outside the gene matches: 5.

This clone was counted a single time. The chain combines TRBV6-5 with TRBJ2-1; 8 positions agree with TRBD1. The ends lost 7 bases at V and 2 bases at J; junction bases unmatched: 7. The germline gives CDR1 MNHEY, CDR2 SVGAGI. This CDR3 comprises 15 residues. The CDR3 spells CASTPGQGPYNEQFF. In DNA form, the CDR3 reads TGTGCCAGCACTCCCGGACAGGGCCCCTACAATGAGCAGTTCTTC.

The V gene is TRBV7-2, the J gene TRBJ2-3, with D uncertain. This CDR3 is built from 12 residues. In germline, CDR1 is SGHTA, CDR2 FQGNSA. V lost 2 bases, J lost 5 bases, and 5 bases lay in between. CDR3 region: CASSLKRDTQYF. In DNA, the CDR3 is TGTGCCAGCAGCTTAAAGAGAGATACGCAGTATTTT. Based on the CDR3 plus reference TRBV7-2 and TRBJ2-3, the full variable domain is GAGVSQSPSNKVTEKGKDVELRCDPISGHTALYWYRQSLGQGLEFLIYFQGNSAPDKSGLPSDRFSAERTGGSVSTLTIQRTQQEDSAVYLCASSLKRDTQYFGPGTRLTVL.

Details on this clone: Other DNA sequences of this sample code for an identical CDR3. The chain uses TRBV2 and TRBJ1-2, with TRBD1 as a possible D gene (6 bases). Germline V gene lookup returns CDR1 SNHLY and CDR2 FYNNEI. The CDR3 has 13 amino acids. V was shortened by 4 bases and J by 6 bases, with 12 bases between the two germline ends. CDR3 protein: CASSAQGTNGYTF. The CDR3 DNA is TGTGCCAGCAGTGCCCAGGGGACGAATGGCTACACCTTC.

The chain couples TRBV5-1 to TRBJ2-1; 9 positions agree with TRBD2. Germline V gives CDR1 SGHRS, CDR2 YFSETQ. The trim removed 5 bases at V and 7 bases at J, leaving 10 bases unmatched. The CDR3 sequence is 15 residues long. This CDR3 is CASRRTSAHSNEQFF. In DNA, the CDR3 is TGCGCCAGCAGGAGGACTAGCGCCCATAGTAATGAGCAGTTCTTC.

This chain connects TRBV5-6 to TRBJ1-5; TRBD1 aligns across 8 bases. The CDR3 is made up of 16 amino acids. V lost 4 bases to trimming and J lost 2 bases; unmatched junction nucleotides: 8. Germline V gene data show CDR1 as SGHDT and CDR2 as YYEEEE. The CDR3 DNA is TGTGCCAGCAGCATAGACAGGGGTGATGGCAATCAGCCCCAGCATTTT. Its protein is CASSIDRGDGNQPQHF.